This paragraph reports one T cell receptor (beta chain). Its antigen is currently unknown. A junction end diverges from the germline sequence, so it may reflect a read error. This record belongs to a study of cytomegalovirus exposure and HLA in healthy donors. The study ran its PCR with 60 Vbeta and 13 Jbeta primers. As processed by the authors: Around 11 million of 75 million to 85 million unique TCR beta chains were shared, per a later count. Repertoires were generated with immunoSEQ multiplex PCR, while TCRdb's copy carries only in-frame clones and drops some. The V and J calls and clone size were taken over from that table, and D and trimming were inferred from the DNA. Of about 270,000 clones listed, around 66% were seen once; the top ten hold roughly 2.4%. Study-wide results and caveats: Overall, approximately 150 TCR beta chains were annotated as cytomegalovirus-associated. Most TCRs appeared rarely, but some public TCRs recurred in many donors. One variant, a missense change in DCLRE1C, was linked in a later analysis to TCR beta V- and J-gene trimming.

Input material: PBMCs. The TCR originated in a female donor in good health and CMV-seronegative.

The DNA of the CDR3 is TGTTCCAGCAGCCCCCCGGGGAACACTGAAGCTTTCTTT. This gives the protein CSSSPPGNTEAFF. The V call is TRBV7-9, the J call TRBJ1-1; D unresolved. Germline V gene data show CDR1 as SEHNR and CDR2 as FQNEAQ (reference sequence). This CDR3 is 13 amino acids long.